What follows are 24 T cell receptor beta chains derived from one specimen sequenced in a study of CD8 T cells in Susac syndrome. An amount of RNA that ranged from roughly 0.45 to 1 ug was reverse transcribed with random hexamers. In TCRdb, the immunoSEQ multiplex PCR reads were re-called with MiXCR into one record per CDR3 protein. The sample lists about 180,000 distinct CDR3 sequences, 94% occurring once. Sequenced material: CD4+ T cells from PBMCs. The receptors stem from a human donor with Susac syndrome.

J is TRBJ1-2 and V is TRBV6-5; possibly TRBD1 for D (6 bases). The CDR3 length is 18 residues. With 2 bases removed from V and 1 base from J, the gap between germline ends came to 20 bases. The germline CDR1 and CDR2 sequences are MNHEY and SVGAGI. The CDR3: CASSYRGDLRLINYGYTF. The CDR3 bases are TGTGCCAGCAGTTACAGGGGGGATCTTCGACTAATTAACTATGGCTACACCTTC.

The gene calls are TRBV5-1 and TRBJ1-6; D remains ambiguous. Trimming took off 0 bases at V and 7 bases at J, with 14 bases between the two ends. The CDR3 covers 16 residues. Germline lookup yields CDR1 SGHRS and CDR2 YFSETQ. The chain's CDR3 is CASSLDRSGINSPLHF. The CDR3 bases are TGCGCCAGCAGCTTGGACCGGAGTGGGATAAATTCACCCCTCCACTTT.

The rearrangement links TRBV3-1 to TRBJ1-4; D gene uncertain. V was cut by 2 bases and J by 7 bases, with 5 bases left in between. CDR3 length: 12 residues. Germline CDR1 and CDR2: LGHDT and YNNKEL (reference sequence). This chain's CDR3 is CASSQWSEKLFF. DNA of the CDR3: TGTGCCAGCAGCCAATGGAGTGAAAAACTGTTTTTT.

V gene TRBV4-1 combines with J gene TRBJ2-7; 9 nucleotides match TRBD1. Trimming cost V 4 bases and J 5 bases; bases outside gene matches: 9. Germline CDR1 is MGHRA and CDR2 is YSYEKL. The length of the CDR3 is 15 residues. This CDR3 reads CASSRRGQGYDEQYF. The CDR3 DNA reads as TGCGCCAGCAGCCGAAGGGGACAGGGCTACGACGAGCAGTACTTC.

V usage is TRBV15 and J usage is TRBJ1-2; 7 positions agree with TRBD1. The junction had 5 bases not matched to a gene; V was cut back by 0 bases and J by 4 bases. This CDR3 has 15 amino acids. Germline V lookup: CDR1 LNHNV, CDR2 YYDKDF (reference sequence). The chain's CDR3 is CATSRDKTGTYGYTF. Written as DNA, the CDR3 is TGTGCCACCAGCAGAGATAAGACAGGGACCTATGGCTACACCTTC.

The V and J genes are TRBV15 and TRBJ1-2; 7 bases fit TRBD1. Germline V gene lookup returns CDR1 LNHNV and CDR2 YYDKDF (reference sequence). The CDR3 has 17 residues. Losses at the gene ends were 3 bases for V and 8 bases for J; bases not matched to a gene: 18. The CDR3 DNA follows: TGTGCCACCAGCAGGACGTCGAAGGCGACAGGGTTAGAGGGCTACACCTTC. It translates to CATSRTSKATGLEGYTF. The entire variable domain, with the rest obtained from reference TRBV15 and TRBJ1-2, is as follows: DAMVIQNPRYQVTQFGKPVTLSCSQTLNHNVMYWYQQKSSQAPKLLFHYYDKDFNNEADTPDNFQSRRPNTSFCFLDIRSPGLGDTAMYLCATSRTSKATGLEGYTFGSGTRLTVV.

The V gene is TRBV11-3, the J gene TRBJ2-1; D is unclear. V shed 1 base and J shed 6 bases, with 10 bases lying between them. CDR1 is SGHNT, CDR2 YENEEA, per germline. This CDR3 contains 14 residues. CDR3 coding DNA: TGTGCCAGCAGCTTAGCCGTGTATGCCAATGAGCAGTTCTTC. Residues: CASSLAVYANEQFF. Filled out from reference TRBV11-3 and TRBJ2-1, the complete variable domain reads EAGVVQSPRYKIIEKKQPVAFWCNPISGHNTLYWYLQNLGQGPELLIRYENEEAVDDSQLPKDRFSAERLKGVDSTLKIQPAELGDSAVYLCASSLAVYANEQFFGPGTRLTVL.

CDR3 nucleotide sequence: TGTGCCAGCAGCTCGGCGGGGGTGGAGACCCAGTACTTC. This sequence encodes CASSSAGVETQYF. The chain carries TRBV12-3 or TRBV12-4 and TRBJ2-5, with 7 bases fitting TRBD2. The CDR3 contains 13 residues. The junction had 6 bases not matched to a gene; V was cut back by 6 bases and J by 5 bases.

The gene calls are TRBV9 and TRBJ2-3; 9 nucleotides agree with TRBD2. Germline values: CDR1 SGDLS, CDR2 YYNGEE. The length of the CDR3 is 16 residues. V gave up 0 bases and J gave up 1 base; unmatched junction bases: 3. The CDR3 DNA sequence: TGTGCCAGCAGCGTAGCCTTAGCGGGGGGCACAGATACGCAGTATTTT. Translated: CASSVALAGGTDTQYF.

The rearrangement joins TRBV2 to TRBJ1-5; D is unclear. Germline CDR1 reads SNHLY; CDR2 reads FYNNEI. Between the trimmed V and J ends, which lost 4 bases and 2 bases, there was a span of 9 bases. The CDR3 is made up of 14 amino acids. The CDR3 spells CASSAVEGNQPQHF. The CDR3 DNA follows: TGTGCCAGCAGTGCGGTTGAGGGCAATCAGCCCCAGCATTTT.

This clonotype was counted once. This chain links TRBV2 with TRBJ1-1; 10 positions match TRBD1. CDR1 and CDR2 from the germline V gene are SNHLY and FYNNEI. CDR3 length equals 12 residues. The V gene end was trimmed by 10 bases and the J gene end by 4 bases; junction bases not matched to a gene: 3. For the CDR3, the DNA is TGTGCCACACGACAGGGGGCCACTGAAGCTTTCTTT. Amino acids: CATRQGATEAFF. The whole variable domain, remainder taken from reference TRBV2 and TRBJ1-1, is EPEVTQTPSHQVTQMGQEVILRCVPISNHLYFYWYRQILGQKVEFLVSFYNNEISEKSEIFDDQFSVERPDGSNFTLKIRSTKLEDSAMYFCATRQGATEAFFGQGTRLTVV.

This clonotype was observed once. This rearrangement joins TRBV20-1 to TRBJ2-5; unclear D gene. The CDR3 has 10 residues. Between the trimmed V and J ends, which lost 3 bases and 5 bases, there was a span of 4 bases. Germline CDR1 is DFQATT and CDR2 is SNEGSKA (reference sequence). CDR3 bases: TGCAGTGCTAGGGACGAGACCCAGTACTTC. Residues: CSARDETQYF.

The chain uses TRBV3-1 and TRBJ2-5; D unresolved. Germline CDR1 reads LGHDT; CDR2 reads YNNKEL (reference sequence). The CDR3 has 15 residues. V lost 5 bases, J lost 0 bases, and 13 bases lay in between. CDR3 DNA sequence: TGTGCCAGCAGCTTCCTGACCCGAGACCAAGAGACCCAGTACTTC. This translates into CASSFLTRDQETQYF.

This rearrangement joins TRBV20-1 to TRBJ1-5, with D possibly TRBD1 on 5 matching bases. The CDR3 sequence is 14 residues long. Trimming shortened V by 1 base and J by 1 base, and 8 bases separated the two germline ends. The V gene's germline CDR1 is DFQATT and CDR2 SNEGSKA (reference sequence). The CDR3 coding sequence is TGCAGTGCTAGAGTGGGGCCGAGCAATCAGCCCCAGCATTTT. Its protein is CSARVGPSNQPQHF.

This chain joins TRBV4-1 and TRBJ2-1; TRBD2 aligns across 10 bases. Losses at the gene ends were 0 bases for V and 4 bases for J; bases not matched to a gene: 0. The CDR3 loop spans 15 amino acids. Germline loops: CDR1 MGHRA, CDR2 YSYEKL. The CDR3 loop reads CASSQEGLAYNEQFF. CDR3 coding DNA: TGCGCCAGCAGCCAAGAGGGACTAGCGTACAATGAGCAGTTCTTC.

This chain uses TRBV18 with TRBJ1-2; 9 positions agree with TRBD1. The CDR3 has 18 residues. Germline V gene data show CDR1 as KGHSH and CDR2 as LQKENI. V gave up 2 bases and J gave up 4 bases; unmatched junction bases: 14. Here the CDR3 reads CASSPISPGTGMSYGYTF. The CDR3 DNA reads TGTGCCAGCTCACCAATCTCCCCCGGGACAGGGATGTCCTATGGCTACACCTTC.

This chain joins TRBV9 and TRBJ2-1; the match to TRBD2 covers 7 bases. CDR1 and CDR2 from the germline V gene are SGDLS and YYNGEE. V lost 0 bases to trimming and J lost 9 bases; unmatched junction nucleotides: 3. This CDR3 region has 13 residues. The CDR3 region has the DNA TGTGCCAGCAGCGTAGGAGGGGAGGGTGAGCAGTTCTTC. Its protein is CASSVGGEGEQFF.

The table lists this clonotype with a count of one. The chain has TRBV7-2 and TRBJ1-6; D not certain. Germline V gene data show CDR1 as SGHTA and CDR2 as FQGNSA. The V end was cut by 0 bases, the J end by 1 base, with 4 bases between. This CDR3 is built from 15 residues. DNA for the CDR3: TGTGCCAGCAGCTTAGCGGCGTCCTATAATTCACCCCTCCACTTT. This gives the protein CASSLAASYNSPLHF.

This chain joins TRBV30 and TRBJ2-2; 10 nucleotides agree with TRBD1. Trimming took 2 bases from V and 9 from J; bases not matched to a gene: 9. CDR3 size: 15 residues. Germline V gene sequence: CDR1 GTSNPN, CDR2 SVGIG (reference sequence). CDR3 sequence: CAWSPPGTGARELFF. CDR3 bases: TGTGCCTGGAGTCCCCCCGGGACAGGGGCGAGGGAGCTGTTTTTT.

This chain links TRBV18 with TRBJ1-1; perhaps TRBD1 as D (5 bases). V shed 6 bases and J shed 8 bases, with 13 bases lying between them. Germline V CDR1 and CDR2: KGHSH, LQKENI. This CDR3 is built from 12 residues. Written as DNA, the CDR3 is TGTGCCAGCTCCGGGGACCTAGGAGAAGCTTTCTTT. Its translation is CASSGDLGEAFF.

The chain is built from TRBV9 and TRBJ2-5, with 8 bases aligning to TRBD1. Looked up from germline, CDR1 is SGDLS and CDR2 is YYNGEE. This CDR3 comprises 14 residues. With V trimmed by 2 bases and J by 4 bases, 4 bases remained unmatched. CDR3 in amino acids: CASSVTGVGETQYF. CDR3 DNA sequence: TGTGCCAGCAGCGTGACAGGGGTAGGAGAGACCCAGTACTTC.

Here the CDR3 reads CASDSCQYF. In nucleotides, the CDR3 is TGTGCCAGCGACAGTTGCCAGTACTTC. The chain has TRBV9 and TRBJ2-5; TRBD1 is a possible D gene (5 bases). Deletions cut 7 bases from V and 10 bases from J, with 8 bases between. The V gene's germline CDR1 is SGDLS and CDR2 YYNGEE. CDR3 length: 9 residues.

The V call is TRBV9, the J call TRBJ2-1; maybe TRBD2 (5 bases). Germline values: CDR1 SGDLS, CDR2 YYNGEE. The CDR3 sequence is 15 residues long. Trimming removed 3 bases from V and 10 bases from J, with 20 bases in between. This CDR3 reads CASSAESRRAAEQFF. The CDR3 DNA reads TGTGCCAGCAGCGCCGAGTCGAGGCGGGCTGCGGAGCAGTTCTTC.

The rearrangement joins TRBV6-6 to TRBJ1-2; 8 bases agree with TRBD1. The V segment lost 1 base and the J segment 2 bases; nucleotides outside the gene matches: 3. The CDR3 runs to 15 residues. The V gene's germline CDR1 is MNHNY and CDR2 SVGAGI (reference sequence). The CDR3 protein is CASSYWGQENYGYTF. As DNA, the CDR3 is TGTGCCAGCAGTTACTGGGGACAGGAAAACTATGGCTACACCTTC.